This record covers a single T cell receptor (beta chain). Its antigen is not identified. The germline V gene has CDR1 MDHEN and CDR2 SYDVKM. The CDR3 consists of 15 residues. The V and J ends lost 2 bases and 0 bases respectively, with 8 bases between them. This record comes from a study of T cells in tuberculosis. For the study at large: Sequenced TCRs come from CD1B-GMM tetramer-binding T cells. Whole-study findings and limits: Cases with active tuberculosis were adults, while controls were adolescents.

TCRdb's table, derived via immunoSEQ multiplex PCR, lists solely in-frame clones and lacks some. The table includes about 43,000 clones, roughly 94% detected once. Unsorted cryopreserved PBMC were sequenced, averaging about 92,000 T cells per clinical donor. The sequenced sample was PBMCs. The clonotype originates from a donor aged 10-29 years with latent tuberculosis or without tuberculosis infection. Some clones in this sample may be carry-over from other donors' samples. The chain links TRBV28 to TRBJ1-5, with TRBD1 as a possible D gene (5 bases). This chain's CDR3 is CASSLGASSNQPQHF. CDR3 nucleotide sequence: TGTGCCAGCAGTTTAGGGGCCAGTAGCAATCAGCCCCAGCATTTT.